The 17 T cell receptor beta chains given below trace back to one sample, sequenced in a study of regulatory T cells in long-lasting Graves disease. The time point: newly diagnosed GD, antithyroid drugs for less than 3 months. The TCR library was made from RNA extracted from PBMCs. CDR3-region Arm-PCR and iRepertoire HTBI primers produced the TCR beta libraries. TCRdb re-called the multiplex PCR reads with MiXCR, one entry per CDR3 protein. The sample carries 400,000 to 500,000 distinct CDR3 sequences, 16% recorded once. This same sample was also part of a study on T cells in Graves' hyperthyroidism and ophthalmopathy.

Specimen: peripheral blood mononuclear cells (PBMCs), collected at new diagnosis, from a patient treated with antithyroid drugs. The receptors here all came from a woman in her 30s with Graves disease.

This clonotype was seen more than once but under ten times. The rearrangement uses TRBV30 and TRBJ2-7; no clear D gene. The CDR3 is made up of 13 amino acids. CDR1 and CDR2 (germline): GTSNPN, SVGIG (reference sequence). V lost 7 bases and J 4 bases, leaving 17 bases between the germline ends. For the CDR3, the DNA is TGTGCCTTGACCAACCGGGCTGATTACGAGCAGTACTTC. It encodes CALTNRADYEQYF.

This clonotype showed up just a few times. The chain uses TRBV4-2 and TRBJ2-5; no firm D call. V was shortened by 0 bases and J by 1 base, with 12 bases between the two germline ends. The CDR3 covers 16 residues. Germline CDR1 reads LGHNA; CDR2 reads YNFKEQ. The CDR3 here is CASSQDLWHSQETQYF. In DNA, the CDR3 is TGTGCCAGCAGCCAAGATTTGTGGCACAGCCAAGAGACCCAGTACTTC.

This clonotype was counted at least ten times. The V gene is TRBV3-1, the J gene TRBJ2-1; possibly TRBD1 for D (7 bases). Germline V gene sequence: CDR1 LGHDT, CDR2 YNNKEL (reference sequence). CDR3 length: 13 amino acids. V was shortened by 4 bases and J by 6 bases, with 10 bases between the two germline ends. This CDR3 reads CASSRRGVNEQFF. The CDR3 coding sequence is TGTGCCAGCAGCCGCAGGGGGGTCAATGAGCAGTTCTTC.

This clonotype appeared many times. V gene TRBV19 combines with J gene TRBJ1-1, with 7 nucleotides matching TRBD1. The germline CDR1 and CDR2 sequences are LNHDA and SQIVND (reference sequence). V lost 4 bases, J lost 6 bases, and 8 bases stayed unmatched. The CDR3 loop spans 14 amino acids. The CDR3, as DNA: TGTGCCAGTAGTACACAGGGGTTAGTGTCTGAAGCTTTCTTT. This sequence encodes CASSTQGLVSEAFF.

This clonotype was counted ten times or more. The junction does not match germline at one end; this may be a read error. The chain is built from TRBV20-1 and TRBJ2-1, with D tentatively TRBD2 (6 bases). CDR1 is DFQATT, CDR2 SNEGSKA, per germline (reference sequence). This CDR3 region has 15 residues. The CDR3 spells CSARDGVAGRNEQFF. CDR3 DNA: TGCAGCGCTAGGGATGGCGTTGCGGGGCGCAATGAGCAGTTCTTC.

There are many counts of this clonotype. The CDR3 nucleotides are TGTGCCAGCAGCTTAATCCTCGTGGCCAACGTCCTGACTTTC. Encoded protein: CASSLILVANVLTF. The chain joins TRBV7-2 to TRBJ2-6, with D unresolved. From germline, CDR1 is SGHTA and CDR2 FQGNSA. V lost 2 bases and J 6 bases, leaving 8 bases between the germline ends. The CDR3 consists of 14 residues.

This chain joins TRBV7-9 and TRBJ2-2, with a weak D call TRBD1 (5 bases). Trimming removed 5 bases at V and 6 bases at J, with 10 bases between. Germline loops: CDR1 SEHNR, CDR2 FQNEAQ (reference sequence). The CDR3 is 13 amino acids. CDR3 DNA sequence: TGTGCCAGCAGCCCTGGCAGGGCCGGGGAGCTGTTTTTT. Translated: CASSPGRAGELFF. Drawing the rest from reference TRBV7-9 and TRBJ2-2, the complete variable domain is DTGVSQNPRHKITKRGQNVTFRCDPISEHNRLYWYRQTLGQGPEFLTYFQNEAQLEKSRLLSDRFSAERPKGSFSTLEIQRTEQGDSAMYLCASSPGRAGELFFGEGSRLTVL.

In regard to this clonotype: Since a far larger clone is one base different, this is likely a read error. The chain's CDR3 is CASSALDFGGEQSF. The CDR3 bases are TGTGCCAGCAGTGCCCTGGACTTTGGGGGTGAGCAGTCCTTC. The chain joins TRBV28 to TRBJ2-4; D may be TRBD1 or TRBD2 (5 bases each). There are 14 residues in the CDR3. Germline loops: CDR1 MDHEN, CDR2 SYDVKM.

A few counts support this clonotype. V and J are TRBV19 and TRBJ2-2; D gene uncertain. This CDR3 comprises 16 residues. From germline, CDR1 is LNHDA and CDR2 SQIVND (reference sequence). The V end lost 3 bases, the J end lost 0 bases, and 11 bases lay between the germline ends. The CDR3 protein is CASSMIGQSNTGELFF. CDR3 in DNA: TGTGCCAGTAGTATGATAGGCCAATCGAACACCGGGGAGCTGTTTTTT. Together with reference TRBV19 and TRBJ2-2, the CDR3 gives the full variable domain: DGGITQSPKYLFRKEGQNVTLSCEQNLNHDAMYWYRQDPGQGLRLIYYSQIVNDFQKGDIAEGYSVSREKKESFPLTVTSAQKNPTAFYLCASSMIGQSNTGELFFGEGSRLTVL.

The V call is TRBV7-9, the J call TRBJ2-3; 11 bases are shared with TRBD1. CDR3 length: 17 residues. J was trimmed by 2 bases and V by 6 bases; bases with no gene match: 10. Germline CDR1 is SEHNR and CDR2 is FQNEAQ (reference sequence). The CDR3, as DNA: TGTGCCAGCAGGGACACCGGGACAGGGGGGTACACAGATACGCAGTATTTT. It yields the protein CASRDTGTGGYTDTQYF.

A word on this clonotype: A much bigger clone sits one base away, suggesting this may be a read error. The chain uses TRBV4-2 and TRBJ1-1, with no clear D. Looked up from germline, CDR1 is LGHNA and CDR2 is YNFKEQ. V was cut by 1 base and J by 1 base, with 10 bases left in between. CDR3 length equals 15 residues. The CDR3 bases are TGTGCCAGCAGCCAAGTCGGCATGGGGAACACTGAAGCTTTCTTT. This encodes CASSQVGMGNTEAFF.

V gene TRBV4-1 combines with J gene TRBJ1-1, with a possible D match to TRBD1 (5 bases). CDR1 is MGHRA, CDR2 YSYEKL, per germline. Deletions cut 0 bases from V and 1 base from J, with 12 bases between. CDR3 length: 16 amino acids. The CDR3 sequence: CASSQDWGGGNTEAFF. The CDR3 DNA is TGCGCCAGCAGCCAAGATTGGGGGGGGGGGAACACTGAAGCTTTCTTT.

This clonotype was counted many times. This chain uses TRBV20-1 with TRBJ2-2; tentatively, D is TRBD1 or TRBD2 (6 bases each). The CDR3 sequence is 15 residues long. Germline CDR1 is DFQATT and CDR2 is SNEGSKA (reference sequence). V lost 0 bases and J lost 3, with 11 bases in between. The CDR3 protein is CSARDRGRHTGELFF. The CDR3 DNA follows: TGCAGTGCTAGAGATAGGGGGAGGCACACCGGGGAGCTGTTTTTT.

This clonotype was seen ten or more times. The chain is built from TRBV20-1 and TRBJ2-1; 12 bases fit TRBD2. The V gene's germline CDR1 is DFQATT and CDR2 SNEGSKA (reference sequence). The CDR3 sequence is 19 residues long. The V gene end was trimmed by 6 bases and the J gene end by 0 bases; junction bases not matched to a gene: 15. The CDR3 coding sequence is TGCAGTGCCCAAGGCGGACTAGCGGGACTCTACAGCTCCTACAATGAGCAGTTCTTC. Translating gives CSAQGGLAGLYSSYNEQFF.

The rearrangement uses TRBV5-1 and TRBJ2-3; 7 bases agree with TRBD2. Per the germline V gene, CDR1 is SGHRS and CDR2 is YFSETQ. Trimming removed 5 bases from V and 2 bases from J; junction bases left unmatched: 8. The CDR3 loop spans 15 amino acids. CDR3 nucleotide sequence: TGCGCCAGCAGGTGGAGGGACTACTACACAGATACGCAGTATTTT. It codes for CASRWRDYYTDTQYF.

The table lists this clonotype with many counts. The chain uses TRBV11-2 and TRBJ2-7; 7 nucleotides line up with TRBD2. Germline V gene data show CDR1 as SGHAT and CDR2 as FQNNGV. V gave up 5 bases and J gave up 3 bases; unmatched junction bases: 13. The CDR3 runs to 16 residues. The CDR3 reads CASSEGGRRLFYEQYF. CDR3 nucleotide sequence: TGTGCCAGCAGCGAAGGCGGGAGACGCCTATTCTACGAGCAGTACTTC.

Ten or more counts support this clonotype. The chain couples TRBV5-1 to TRBJ2-3, with D unresolved. Germline V gene sequence: CDR1 SGHRS, CDR2 YFSETQ. The CDR3 runs 16 residues. Trimming pared 4 bases from V and 0 bases from J, leaving 15 bases between. The CDR3 region has the DNA TGCGCCAGCAGCCGGGTGTGGGTGCGAAGCACAGATACGCAGTATTTT. Protein sequence: CASSRVWVRSTDTQYF.